The entry below describes one T cell receptor beta chain. This entry belongs to a study of blood T cell repertoires in COVID-19. Across the study: Spain, Italy and the United States supplied samples that represented acute and convalescent COVID-19. Nucleic acid was either cDNA or gDNA, and it came from T cells, B-cell-depleted T cells, or PBMCs.

The data were produced by immunoSEQ multiplex PCR, yet TCRdb's version contains in-frame clones alone and is incomplete. The profile shows around 150,000 clones, almost 85% of them singletons. Residents of under 25 US areas, aged about 18 to 89 years, made up the participants. From germline, CDR1 is MNHEY and CDR2 SVGAGI. The CDR3 is 15 residues long. J gave up 1 base and V 5 bases, and 7 bases lay outside the gene matches. The sample comprised PBMCs or T cells enriched from blood (not recorded which). The clonotype originates from a man aged 50 or older who had recovered from COVID-19. The chain combines TRBV6-5 with TRBJ1-1; 7 bases are shared with TRBD1. The CDR3 sequence is CASSPQQGPNTEAFF. For the CDR3, the DNA is TGTGCCAGCAGTCCGCAACAGGGGCCGAACACTGAAGCTTTCTTT.